This T cell receptor beta chain originates from a study of blood T cell repertoires in COVID-19. About the study: Some COVID-19 samples were acute and others convalescent; all came from the United States, Italy and Spain. Sources were T cells, B-cell-depleted T cells, or PBMCs; the material itself was cDNA or gDNA.

Original processing notes: Estimated nucleated cell counts came from reference gene primer amplification. This table comes from immunoSEQ multiplex PCR, and its TCRdb copy is limited to in-frame clones, with some not included. The DNA gave D and trimming, while V, J and clone size come from that table. The sample lists approximately 220,000 clones; over 75% were seen once. The CDR3 consists of 18 residues. Trimming shortened V by 4 bases and J by 2 bases, and 23 bases separated the two germline ends. Looked up from germline, CDR1 is KGHDR and CDR2 is SFDVKD. Sequencing was performed on peripheral blood. This chain links TRBV24-1 with TRBJ2-7; D is undetermined. This TCR was recovered from a man in his fifties or sixties with acute or convalescent COVID-19. The CDR3: CATSDLPLIEVLPYEQYF. The CDR3 DNA follows: TGTGCCACCAGTGACCTGCCCCTTATTGAGGTACTACCCTACGAGCAGTACTTC.